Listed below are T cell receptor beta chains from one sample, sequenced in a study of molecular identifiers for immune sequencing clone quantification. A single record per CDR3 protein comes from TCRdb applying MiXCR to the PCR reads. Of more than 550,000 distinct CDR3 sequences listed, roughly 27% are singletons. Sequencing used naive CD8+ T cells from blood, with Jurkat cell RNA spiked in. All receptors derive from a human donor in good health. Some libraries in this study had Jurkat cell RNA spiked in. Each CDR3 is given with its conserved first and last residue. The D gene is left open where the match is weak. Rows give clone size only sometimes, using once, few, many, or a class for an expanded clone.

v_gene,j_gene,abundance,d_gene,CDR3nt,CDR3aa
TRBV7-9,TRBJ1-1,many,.,TGTGCCAGCAGCTTAGCATTTTCCGGGCCCTACGACACTGAAGCTTTCTTT,CASSLAFSGPYDTEAFF
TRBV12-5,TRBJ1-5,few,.,TGTGCTAGTGGTTTACCGGGGGCGAATCAGCCCCAGCATTTT,CASGLPGANQPQHF
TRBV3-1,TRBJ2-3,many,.,TGTGCCAGCAGCCAAGGGTTAAGGATTTTCACAGATACGCAGTATTTT,CASSQGLRIFTDTQYF
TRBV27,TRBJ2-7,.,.,TGTGCCAGCAGTTCTTATACAGGTAGTATCGAGCAGTACTTC,CASSSYTGSIEQYF
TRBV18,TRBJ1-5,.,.,TGTGCCAGCTCACCCCAGAGGGCAGGTAGCAATCAGCCCCAGCATTTT,CASSPQRAGSNQPQHF
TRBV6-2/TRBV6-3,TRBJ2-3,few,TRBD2,TGTGCCAGCGCCTGGGAGGGGAGCACAGATACGCAGTATTTT,CASAWEGSTDTQYF
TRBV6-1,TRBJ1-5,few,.,TGTGCCAGCAGTGTAAGCGGGGGTCAGCCCCAGCATTTT,CASSVSGGQPQHF
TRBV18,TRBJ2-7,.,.,TGTGCCAGCTCACCTAGGACCATCGGGACGGGGGCCTACGAGCAGTACTTC,CASSPRTIGTGAYEQYF
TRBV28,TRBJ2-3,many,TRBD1,TGTGCCAGCAGTTTCCACGCGACAGGGGCGAGCACAGATACGCAGTATTTT,CASSFHATGASTDTQYF
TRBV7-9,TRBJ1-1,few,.,TGTGCCAGCAGCTTAGAGTCCGGGCATAACGCTTTCTTT,CASSLESGHNAFF
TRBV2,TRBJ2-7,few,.,TGTGCCAGCAAACAAGGACGAGGATATTATCACGAGCAGTACTTC,CASKQGRGYYHEQYF
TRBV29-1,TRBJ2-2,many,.,TGCAGCGTTGTTCGCGACGGGGAGCTGTTTTTT,CSVVRDGELFF
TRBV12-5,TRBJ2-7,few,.,TGTGCTAGTGGTACTCCCGGGACATTTCACGAGCAGTACTTC,CASGTPGTFHEQYF
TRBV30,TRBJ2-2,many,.,TGTGCCTGGAATGGCCGACTAGACACCGGGGAGCTGTTTTTT,CAWNGRLDTGELFF
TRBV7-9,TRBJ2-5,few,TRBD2,TGTGCCAGCAGCGTGGGCGCGGGGGGACCAAAAGAGACCCAGTACTTC,CASSVGAGGPKETQYF
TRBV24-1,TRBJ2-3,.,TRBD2,TGTGCCACCAGTGATTTTAGGACTAGCGGGGAAAGCACAGATACGCAGTATTTT,CATSDFRTSGESTDTQYF
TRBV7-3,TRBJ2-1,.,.,TGTGCCAGCAGCCCCTGGCCCAGGGGGCAGGGACTAAGATACAATGAGCAGTTCTTC,CASSPWPRGQGLRYNEQFF
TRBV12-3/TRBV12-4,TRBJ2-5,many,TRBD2,TGTGCCAGCAGTTTTTCTAGCGGGAGTCGAGAGACCCAGTACTTC,CASSFSSGSRETQYF
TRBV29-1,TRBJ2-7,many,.,TGCAGCGTTGAAGATCGGCAGGGTACCTACGAGCAGTACTTC,CSVEDRQGTYEQYF
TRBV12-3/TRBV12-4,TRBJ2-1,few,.,TGTGCCAGCAGTTTACCGTTGAGCTCCTACAATGAGCAGTTCTTC,CASSLPLSSYNEQFF
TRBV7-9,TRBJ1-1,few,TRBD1,TGTGCCAGCAGCTTGGGACAGGGGGCGGACACTGAAGCTTCCTTT,CASSLGQGADTEASF
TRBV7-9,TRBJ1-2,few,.,TGTGCCAGCAGCTTAGAAGTAGAGACGGCTACCTATGGCTACACCTTC,CASSLEVETATYGYTF
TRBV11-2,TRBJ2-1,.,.,TGTGCCAGCAGCCGCTCTGGTACACTTAAAAATGACAAAATCTTC,CASSRSGTLKNDKIF
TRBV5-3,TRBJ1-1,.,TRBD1,TGTGCCAGCAGACTACAGGGGTCCGTTGAAGCTTTCTTT,CASRLQGSVEAFF
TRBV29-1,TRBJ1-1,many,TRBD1,TGCAGCGTTGCCCACGAATTCGACAGGGGGCTGGTCTTT,CSVAHEFDRGLVF
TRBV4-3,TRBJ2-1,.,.,TGCGCCAGCAGCCAATCGCACCCTAGCATCCAGAATGAGCAGTTCTTC,CASSQSHPSIQNEQFF
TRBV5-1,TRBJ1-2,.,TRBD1,TGCGCCAGCAGCTCACCTAAGACAGGGGCGAGCGGTAACTATGGCTACACCTTC,CASSSPKTGASGNYGYTF
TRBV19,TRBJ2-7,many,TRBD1,TGTGCCAGTAGTGGGGACAGGCAGTACTTC,CASSGDRQYF
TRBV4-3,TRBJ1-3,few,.,TGCGCCAGCAGCCATCAAGCGAGTTCTGGAAACACCATATATTTT,CASSHQASSGNTIYF